The entry below describes one T cell receptor beta chain. The table lists this clonotype with many counts. No cognate antigen has been identified for it. No base quality information exists; no much larger clone differs at one position. V drops 0 bases and J drops 1 base, leaving 13 bases in between. From the cysteine through the phenylalanine, the CDR3 covers 15 amino acids. Only the CDR3 region is kept as DNA, spanning 45 bases read in frame from base 1. The germline V gene encodes CDR1 DFQATT and CDR2 SNEGSKA (reference sequence). The sample is drawn from a study of regulatory T cells in long-lasting Graves disease (dated by TCRdb to about 2021). For context, the study as a whole: Persistent Graves' disease was defined as antithyroid drug treatment for over 5 years with persistently positive TSH receptor autoantibodies. Patients with persistent Graves' disease were compared with patients with newly diagnosed Graves' disease using TCR sequencing and RNA sequencing of peripheral blood. Antithyroid drugs had been taken for approximately 10 years on average by persistent Graves' disease patients in the clinical cohort. A total of roughly 35 samples were covered by TCR sequencing, comprising roughly 13 persistent and around 20 newly diagnosed Graves' disease patients. The study was registered as a clinical trial and conducted in China.

The time point label here, explained by the study, means: persistent/refractory GD, antithyroid drugs over 5 years with positive TRAb. RNA was extracted from PBMCs in TRIzol for both TCR sequencing and RNA sequencing. Graves' disease was diagnosed according to American Thyroid Association guidelines. Recruitment of patients was carried out at an endocrinology department in Xi'an, China. From each patient, around 9 milliliters of peripheral blood was collected into an EDTA anticoagulant tube. PBMCs were isolated by Ficoll Paque Plus density gradient separation without further T cell sorting. An Agilent 2100 Bioanalyzer and agarose gel were used to check RNA quality, while a NanoDrop 2000 measured RNA concentration. Study-wide findings and limitations: As a limitation, the authors acknowledged that the small sample size may reduce accuracy. Persistent Graves' disease patients showed lower TCR Shannon entropy and fewer highly expanded clones than newly diagnosed patients, suggesting clonal expansion. Sequencing and analysis were restricted to the TCR beta chain. Only peripheral blood was studied, because thyroid tissue, the primary lesion, was inaccessible. Persistent patients shared more public clonotypes among themselves (under 3,000) than newly diagnosed patients did (over 950). TRBV28, TRBJ1-2 and TRBJ2-5 were preferentially used in persistent disease, while TRBV20-1 and TRBJ2-1 were favored in newly diagnosed disease.

Libraries were constructed by multiplex PCR. The data were produced on an Illumina HiSeq 4000. iRepertoire HTBI primers and Arm-PCR amplification of CDR3 regions were used to construct TCR beta libraries. PCR products were gel purified before sequencing. As for how the authors treated the data: Gene usage analysis of CDR3 amino acid clonotypes relied on the roughly 67 TRBV and around 14 TRBJ segments identified across samples. COPE and FqMerger were used to merge filtered high-quality paired reads into contigs. BLAST was used to align contigs to the IMGT TRBV, TRBD and TRBJ reference genes, and CDR3 was defined following IMGT. Any clonotype with a frequency above 0.1% was counted as a highly expanded clone. Shannon entropy served as the measure of repertoire diversity, while the Gini coefficient captured V-J evenness. A clonotype was considered public if more than one individual shared it. In TCRdb, the public reads were trimmed at Q25 with fastp and aligned with MiXCR, with productive beta chains retained. For every CDR3 protein sequence, its rows merge into one entry that carries the most common genes and DNA. What appears here as the V and J calls and clone size reflects TCRdb's work, not the paper's. For this sample the table gives roughly 700,000 distinct CDR3 sequences, of which about 32% were detected only once. The ten largest clones take up roughly 46% of the sample.

The receptor's source is a female donor with Graves disease. Recombination joined TRBV20-1 with TRBJ2-7; 5 matching bases give a weak D call of TRBD2. Sequenced here: peripheral blood mononuclear cells (PBMCs), sampled when the disease was refractory, from a patient treated with antithyroid drugs. The CDR3 region: CSAREADYASYEQYF. The nucleotides read TGCAGTGCTAGAGAAGCAGACTACGCATCCTACGAGCAGTACTTC.